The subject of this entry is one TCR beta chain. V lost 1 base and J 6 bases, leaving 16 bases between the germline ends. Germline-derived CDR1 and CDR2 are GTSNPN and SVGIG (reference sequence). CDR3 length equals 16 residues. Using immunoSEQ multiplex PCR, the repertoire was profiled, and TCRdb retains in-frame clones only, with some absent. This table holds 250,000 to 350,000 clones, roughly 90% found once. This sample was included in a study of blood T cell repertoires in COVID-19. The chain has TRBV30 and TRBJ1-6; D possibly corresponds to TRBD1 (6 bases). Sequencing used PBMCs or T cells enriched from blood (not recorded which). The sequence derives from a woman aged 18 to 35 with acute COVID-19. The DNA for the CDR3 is TGTGCCTGGAGTGGTTGGGAGGGGGAGGTTAATTCACCCCTCCACTTT. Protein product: CAWSGWEGEVNSPLHF.